Detailed here is one T cell receptor beta chain. Its antigen is undetermined. RNA transcripts were the template for amplifying TCR beta CDR3 regions. First-round RT-PCR targeting the TCR CDR3 was performed with the HTBI primer set. Each CDR3 protein is one row after TCRdb ran MiXCR on the multiplex PCR reads. The sample holds roughly 93,000 distinct CDR3 sequences, roughly 39% seen once. This entry is derived from a study of T cells in Graves' hyperthyroidism and ophthalmopathy. Regarding the study as a whole: Among clonotypes expanded in thyroid above 0.001, most were also found in blood.

The sequenced sample consisted of peripheral blood or thyroid tissue (not recorded which). The clonotype originates from a woman between 25 and 40 years old with Graves' hyperthyroidism.

The CDR3 sequence is CASRKGGGYTF. In DNA form, the CDR3 reads TGTGCCAGCAGAAAAGGGGGCGGCTACACCTTC. The chain has TRBV7-3 and TRBJ1-2; 7 nucleotides agree with TRBD1. V was pared by 6 bases and J by 8 bases, with 3 bases of the junction left unmatched. This CDR3 region has 11 residues. CDR1 is SGHTA, CDR2 FQGTGA, per germline.